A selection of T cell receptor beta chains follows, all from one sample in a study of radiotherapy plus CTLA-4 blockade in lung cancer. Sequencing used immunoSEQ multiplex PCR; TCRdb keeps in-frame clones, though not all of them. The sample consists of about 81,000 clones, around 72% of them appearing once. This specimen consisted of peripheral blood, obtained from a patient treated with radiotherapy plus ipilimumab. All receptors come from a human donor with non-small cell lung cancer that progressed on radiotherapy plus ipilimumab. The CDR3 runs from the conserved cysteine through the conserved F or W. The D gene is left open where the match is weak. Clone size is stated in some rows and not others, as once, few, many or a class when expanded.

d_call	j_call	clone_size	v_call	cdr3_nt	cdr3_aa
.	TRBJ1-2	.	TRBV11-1	TGTGCCAGCAGCTCCACAGCGCCCCCCACTTTC	CASSSTAPPTF
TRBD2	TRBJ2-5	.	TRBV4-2	TGTGCCAGCAGCCAGGGACTAATGGGAAAAGAGACCCAGTACTTC	CASSQGLMGKETQYF
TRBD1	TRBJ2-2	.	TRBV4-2	TGTGCCAGCAGCCAAGGGGGGGGCACAGGGGGCATTCGGACCGGGGAGCTGTTTTTT	CASSQGGGTGGIRTGELFF
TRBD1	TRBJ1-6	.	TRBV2	TGTGCCAGCAATATGGTGACAGGGAACACACCCCTCCACTTT	CASNMVTGNTPLHF
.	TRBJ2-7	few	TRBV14	TGTGCCAGCAGCCAATTGTGGGGACGACACTACGAGCAGTACTTC	CASSQLWGRHYEQYF
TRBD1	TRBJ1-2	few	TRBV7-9	TGTGCCAGCAGCTCGATGGACAGGGGCCCCTATGGCTACACCTTC	CASSSMDRGPYGYTF
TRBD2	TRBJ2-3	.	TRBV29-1	TGCAGCGTTGAGGTAGCGGGGGCCTCTGGAGATACGCAGTATTTT	CSVEVAGASGDTQYF
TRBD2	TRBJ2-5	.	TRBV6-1	TGTGCCAGCAGTGATGGCGGGAGTAAGCAGACCCAGTACTTC	CASSDGGSKQTQYF
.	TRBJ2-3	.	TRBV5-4	TGTGCCAGCAGCCCGGGGACCGAGAGGAGCACAGATACGCAGTATTTT	CASSPGTERSTDTQYF
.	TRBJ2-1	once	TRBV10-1	TGCGCCAGCAGTGATCAGGGGACGGCCTACAATGAGCAGTTCTTC	CASSDQGTAYNEQFF
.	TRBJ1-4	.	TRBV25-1	TGTGCCAGCAGTGAACGGGGCGCCAATGAAAAACTGTTTTTT	CASSERGANEKLFF
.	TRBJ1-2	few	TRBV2	TGTGCCAGCAGTGAACATGACCCGCGTACCTATGGCTACACCTTC	CASSEHDPRTYGYTF
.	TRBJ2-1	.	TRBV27	TGTGCCAGCAGGAGGGAGCAGGGGTCCTACAATGAGCAGTTCTTC	CASRREQGSYNEQFF
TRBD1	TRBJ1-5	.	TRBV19	TGTGCCAGTAAATGGTCGGGACAGGGGCCACGGCCCCAGCATTTT	CASKWSGQGPRPQHF
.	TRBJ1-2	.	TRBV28	TGTGCCAGCAGTTTGGGGGTCAGCAACTATGGCTACACCTTC	CASSLGVSNYGYTF
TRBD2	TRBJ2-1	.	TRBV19	TGTGCCAGTAGTCGGGGACTAGCGGCATACAATGAGCAGTTCTTC	CASSRGLAAYNEQFF
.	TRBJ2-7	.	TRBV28	TGTGCCAGCAGTTTAAGCAACTACGAGCAGTACTTC	CASSLSNYEQYF
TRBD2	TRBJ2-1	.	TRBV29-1	TGCAGCTCCCAACTAGCGTCAAGCTCCTACAATGAGCAGTTCTTC	CSSQLASSSYNEQFF
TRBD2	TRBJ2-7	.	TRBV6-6	TGTGCCAGCGGGAGGGTGGCCCGCGAGCAGTACTTC	CASGRVAREQYF
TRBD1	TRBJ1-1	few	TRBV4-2	TGTGCCAGCAGCCCGGGACAGGGGAAAGAGAGGACTGAAGCTTTCTTT	CASSPGQGKERTEAFF
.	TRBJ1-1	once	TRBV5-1	TGCGCCAGCAACCCAGGGGACGGGGACACTGAAGCTTTCTTT	CASNPGDGDTEAFF
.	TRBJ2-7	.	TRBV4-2	TGTGCCAGCAGCCCGGAGGGAACGGGTGGTAACGAGCAGTACTTC	CASSPEGTGGNEQYF
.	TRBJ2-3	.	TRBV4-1	TGCGCCAGCAGCCCTATTAATACTCCCCCGGCAGATACGCAGTATTTT	CASSPINTPPADTQYF
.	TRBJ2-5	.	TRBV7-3	TGTGCCAGCAGCTTCCTCCCTGCGGGACAGCAAGAGACCCAGTACTTC	CASSFLPAGQQETQYF
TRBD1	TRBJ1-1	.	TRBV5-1	TGCGCCAGCAGCTTGAAAACAGGGGGTGTCACTGAAGCTTTCTTT	CASSLKTGGVTEAFF
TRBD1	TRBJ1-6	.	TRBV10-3	TGTGCCATCAGTGAGGGACAGGGTTTTGGGTCACCCCTCCACTTT	CAISEGQGFGSPLHF
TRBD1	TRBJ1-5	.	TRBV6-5	TGTGCCAGCAGTTATGATACAGGGGTTGGCAATCAGCCCCAGCATTTT	CASSYDTGVGNQPQHF
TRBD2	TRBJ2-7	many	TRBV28	TGTGCCAGCAGTTCCCTAGCGGGAAACTCCTACGAGCAGTACTTC	CASSSLAGNSYEQYF
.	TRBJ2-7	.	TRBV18	TGTGCCAGCTCACCACTGGGGAAAGTCTACGAGCAGTACTTC	CASSPLGKVYEQYF
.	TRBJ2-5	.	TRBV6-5	TGTGCCAGCAGTTACTCGGGGGGAGAGACCCAGTACTTC	CASSYSGGETQYF
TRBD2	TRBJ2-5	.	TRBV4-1	TGCGCCAGCAGCCAAGATTCCGCTAGCGGGAGTGAGACCCAGTACTTC	CASSQDSASGSETQYF
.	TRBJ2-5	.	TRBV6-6	TGTGCCAGCAGCCCCCTCAGGAACCAAGAGACCCAGTACTTC	CASSPLRNQETQYF
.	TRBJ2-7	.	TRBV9	TGTGCCAGCAGCGTAATGGGAGACTCCTACGAGCAGTACTTC	CASSVMGDSYEQYF
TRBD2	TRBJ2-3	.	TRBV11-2	TGTGCCAGCAGCTTACCCAGGACTAGCGGCTCTAGCACAGATACGCAGTATTTT	CASSLPRTSGSSTDTQYF
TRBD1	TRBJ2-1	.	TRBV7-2	TGTGCCAGCAGCTTAGGACAGGGGGGAACCTACAATGAGCAGTTCTTC	CASSLGQGGTYNEQFF